This passage covers 3 T cell receptor beta chains from one sample sequenced in a study of shared clonotypes between healthy human individuals. Clones were read by immunoSEQ multiplex PCR, and TCRdb kept only the in-frame ones, dropping some. Of approximately 640,000 clones in the sample, 90% were seen once. Sequencing was performed on memory CD8+ T cells from PBMCs. Noted subset: CD45RO+ cells pooled with CCR7-negative TemRA cells. The receptors shown here come from a man aged 18 to 29 in good health. Some clones in this sample may be carry-over from other donors' samples.

The chain recombines TRBV28 with TRBJ2-6; perhaps TRBD2 as D (6 bases). Looked up from germline, CDR1 is MDHEN and CDR2 is SYDVKM. V was clipped by 3 bases and J by 0 bases, with 21 bases between them. The CDR3 runs to 20 residues. Here the CDR3 reads CASSFLASATFFSGANVLTF. The CDR3 DNA follows: TGTGCCAGCAGTTTTCTGGCTAGCGCTACTTTTTTCTCTGGGGCCAACGTCCTGACTTTC.

This clone was seen once. Other DNA sequences of this sample code for an identical CDR3. The V call is TRBV6-1, the J call TRBJ2-7, with 7 nucleotides matching TRBD2. CDR3 length: 14 residues. In germline, CDR1 is MNHNS, CDR2 SASEGT. V trimming: 2 bases; J trimming: 4 bases; junction bases outside the gene matches: 5. CDR3 DNA: TGTGCCAGCAGTGAAAGCCGGCGGGGGTACGAGCAGTACTTC. Translated, it gives CASSESRRGYEQYF.

The V and J genes are TRBV28 and TRBJ2-3; D is perhaps TRBD1 (6 bases). The V end lost 1 base, the J end lost 0 bases, and 11 bases lay between the germline ends. The germline V gene has CDR1 MDHEN and CDR2 SYDVKM. This CDR3 has 16 amino acids. The CDR3 region is CASSLSTGHSTDTQYF. DNA for the CDR3: TGTGCCAGCAGTTTATCGACAGGCCATAGCACAGATACGCAGTATTTT. The variable domain in full, completed from reference TRBV28 and TRBJ2-3, reads DVKVTQSSRYLVKRTGEKVFLECVQDMDHENMFWYRQDPGLGLRLIYFSYDVKMKEKGDIPEGYSVSREKKERFSLILESASTNQTSMYLCASSLSTGHSTDTQYFGPGTRLTVL.